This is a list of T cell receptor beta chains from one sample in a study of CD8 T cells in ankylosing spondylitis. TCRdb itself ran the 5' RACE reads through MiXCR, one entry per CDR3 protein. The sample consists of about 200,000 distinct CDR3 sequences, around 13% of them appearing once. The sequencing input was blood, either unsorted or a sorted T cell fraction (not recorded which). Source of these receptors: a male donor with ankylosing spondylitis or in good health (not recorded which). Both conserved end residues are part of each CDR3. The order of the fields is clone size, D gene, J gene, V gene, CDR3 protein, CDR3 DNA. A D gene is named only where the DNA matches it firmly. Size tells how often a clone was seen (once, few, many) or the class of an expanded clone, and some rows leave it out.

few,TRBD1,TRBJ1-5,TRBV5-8,CASSSRQGFGQPQHF,TGTGCCAGCAGCTCGCGACAGGGATTCGGGCAGCCCCAGCATTTT
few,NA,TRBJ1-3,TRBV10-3,CAISEWEISGNTIYF,TGTGCCATCAGTGAGTGGGAGATCTCTGGAAACACCATATATTTT
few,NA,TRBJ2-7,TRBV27,CASSLNRDLEQYF,TGTGCCAGCAGTTTAAATCGGGACCTCGAGCAGTACTTC
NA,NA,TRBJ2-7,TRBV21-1,CASSMGTGPYEQYF,TGTGCCAGCAGCATGGGGACAGGGCCCTACGAGCAGTACTTC
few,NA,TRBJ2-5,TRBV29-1,CSVVLLGGRETQYF,TGCAGCGTTGTTCTTTTGGGGGGCAGGGAGACCCAGTACTTC
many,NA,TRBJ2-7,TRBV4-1,CASSPPGHSYEQYF,TGCGCCAGCAGCCCCCCGGGACACTCCTACGAGCAGTACTTC
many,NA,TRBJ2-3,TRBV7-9,CASSPPIVSTDTQYF,TGTGCCAGCAGCCCACCCATAGTCTCCACAGATACGCAGTATTTT
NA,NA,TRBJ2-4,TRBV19,CASSIRRLAKNIQYF,TGTGCCAGTAGTATTAGGAGGCTAGCCAAAAACATTCAGTACTTC
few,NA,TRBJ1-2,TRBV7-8,CASSLVVQVDGYTF,TGTGCCAGCAGCTTAGTTGTGCAGGTGGATGGCTACACCTTC
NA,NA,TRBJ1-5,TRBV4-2,CASGPGVARGNQPQHF,TGTGCCAGCGGCCCCGGGGTCGCCCGGGGCAATCAGCCCCAGCATTTT
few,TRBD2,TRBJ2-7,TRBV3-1,CASSQSPGGGSYEQYF,TGTGCCAGCAGCCAATCCCCGGGAGGGGGATCCTACGAGCAGTACTTC
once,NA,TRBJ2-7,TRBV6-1,CASSEAWDSSYEQYF,TGTGCCAGCAGTGAAGCCTGGGACTCCTCCTACGAGCAGTACTTC
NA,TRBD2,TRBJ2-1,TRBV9,CASSASGGVYNEQFF,TGTGCCAGCAGCGCCAGCGGGGGGGTCTACAATGAGCAGTTCTTC
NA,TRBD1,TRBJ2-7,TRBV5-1,CASPGRGTNEQYF,TGCGCCAGCCCTGGCAGGGGGACGAACGAGCAGTACTTC
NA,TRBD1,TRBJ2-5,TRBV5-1,CASSLGDRAWETQYF,TGCGCCAGCAGCTTGGGGGACAGGGCGTGGGAGACCCAGTACTTC
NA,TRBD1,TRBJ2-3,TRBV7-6,CASSLLFGTGGKDTQYF,TGTGCCAGCAGCTTACTTTTCGGGACAGGGGGGAAAGATACGCAGTATTTT
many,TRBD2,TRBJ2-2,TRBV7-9,CASSFLAGNTGELFF,TGTGCCAGCAGCTTCCTAGCGGGGAACACCGGGGAGCTGTTTTTT
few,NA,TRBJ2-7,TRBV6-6,CASAPGQTYEQYF,TGTGCCAGCGCCCCAGGACAGACCTACGAGCAGTACTTC
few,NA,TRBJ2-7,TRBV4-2,CASSQGAGEQYF,TGTGCCAGCAGCCAAGGGGCGGGCGAGCAGTACTTC
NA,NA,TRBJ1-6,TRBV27,CASSQTANSPLHF,TGTGCCAGCAGCCAGACCGCTAATTCACCCCTCCACTTT
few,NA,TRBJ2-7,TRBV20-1,CSARDRSGVHYEQYF,TGCAGTGCTAGAGATCGCTCGGGAGTGCACTACGAGCAGTACTTC
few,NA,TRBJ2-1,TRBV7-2,CASSLTPDGLYNEQFF,TGTGCCAGCAGCTTGACACCGGACGGGTTGTACAATGAGCAGTTCTTC
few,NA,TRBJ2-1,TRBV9,CASSVVDFKSSYNEQFF,TGTGCCAGCAGCGTAGTGGACTTCAAGAGCTCCTACAATGAGCAGTTCTTC
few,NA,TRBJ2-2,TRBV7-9,CASSLAVGPGELFF,TGTGCCAGCAGCTTGGCAGTGGGGCCCGGGGAGCTGTTTTTT
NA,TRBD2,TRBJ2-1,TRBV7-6,CASSWGGVYNEQFF,TGTGCCAGCAGCTGGGGGGGGGTATACAATGAGCAGTTCTTC
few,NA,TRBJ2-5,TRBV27,CASSLFPGETQYF,TGTGCCAGCAGTTTATTCCCAGGGGAGACCCAGTACTTC
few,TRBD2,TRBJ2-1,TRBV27,CASSSSVAGTTYNEQFF,TGTGCCAGCAGTTCGTCCGTAGCGGGCACCACCTACAATGAGCAGTTCTTC
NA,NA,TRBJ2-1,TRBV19,CASNPRKGSFDEQFF,TGTGCCAGTAACCCCCGGAAGGGTAGCTTCGATGAGCAGTTCTTC
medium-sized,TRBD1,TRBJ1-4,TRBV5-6,CASSSGTGGKDEKLFF,TGTGCCAGCAGCTCCGGCACAGGGGGAAAAGATGAAAAACTGTTTTTT
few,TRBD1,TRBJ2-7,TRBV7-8,CASSQGAGETYEQYF,TGTGCCAGCAGCCAGGGGGCAGGGGAAACCTACGAGCAGTACTTC
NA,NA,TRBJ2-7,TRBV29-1,CSATPTRGGYEQYF,TGCAGCGCGACGCCGACAAGGGGAGGCTACGAGCAGTACTTC
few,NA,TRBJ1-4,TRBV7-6,CASSLLDGTTNEKLFF,TGTGCCAGCAGCTTATTGGACGGCACAACTAATGAAAAACTGTTTTTT
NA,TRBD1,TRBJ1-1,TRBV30,CAWSLGTGSTEAFF,TGTGCCTGGAGCCTCGGGACAGGGAGCACTGAAGCTTTCTTT
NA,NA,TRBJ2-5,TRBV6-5,CASSYLGTETQYF,TGTGCCAGCAGTTACTTGGGAACCGAGACCCAGTACTTC
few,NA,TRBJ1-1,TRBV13,CASSFYTGEAFF,TGTGCCAGCAGCTTCTACACAGGCGAAGCTTTCTTT
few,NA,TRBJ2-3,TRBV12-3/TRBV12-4,CASSLSSGYYTDTQYF,TGTGCCAGCAGTTTAAGTTCAGGATACTACACAGATACGCAGTATTTT
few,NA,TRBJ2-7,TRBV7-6,CASSSATNSYEQYF,TGTGCCAGCAGCTCGGCGACGAACTCCTACGAGCAGTACTTC
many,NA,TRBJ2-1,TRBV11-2,CASSSPGLARNEQFF,TGTGCCAGCAGCTCCCCGGGGTTAGCGCGGAATGAGCAGTTCTTC
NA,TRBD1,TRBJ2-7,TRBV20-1,CSAREGDRGYEQYF,TGCAGTGCTAGAGAGGGGGACAGGGGCTACGAGCAGTACTTC
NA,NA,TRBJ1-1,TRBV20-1,CSARVGYDLNTEAFF,TGCAGTGCTAGGGTGGGGTACGACCTGAACACTGAAGCTTTCTTT
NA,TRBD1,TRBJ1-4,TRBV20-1,CSARGTGQGFEKLFF,TGCAGTGCTAGAGGTACCGGACAGGGGTTTGAAAAACTGTTTTTT
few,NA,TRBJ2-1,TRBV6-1,CASEVGAYNEQFF,TGTGCCAGTGAGGTTGGGGCGTACAATGAGCAGTTCTTC
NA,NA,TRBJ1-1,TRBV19,CASSIGPLGNTEAFF,TGTGCCAGTAGTATAGGGCCGCTGGGGAACACTGAAGCTTTCTTT
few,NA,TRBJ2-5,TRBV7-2,CASSLLLVQVSGTQYF,TGTGCCAGCAGCCTTCTACTAGTTCAGGTGTCGGGGACCCAGTACTTC